The next 28 T cell receptor beta chains were all read from a single sample in a study of blood T cells in healthy people across ages (dated by TCRdb to 2015 to 2017). To prepare the library, 5' RACE was applied. Reads for this sample came from an Illumina HiSeq 2500. A second PCR of roughly 7 to 11 cycles was performed with a sample-barcoded 5' primer and a J-beta primer mix. TCRdb reprocessing: public reads trimmed at Q25 with fastp, clones called with MiXCR, in-frame beta chains kept. Here each entry gathers all rows of one CDR3 protein and keeps the most common genes and DNA. This sample holds over 1.5 million distinct CDR3 sequences; 40% to 55% were observed only once. Less than 2.5% of the sample goes to the ten largest clones. The specimen sequenced was blood. The receptor source for this set is a woman aged 40 to 55 in good health.

The chain carries TRBV7-6 and TRBJ2-5; D gene unclear. The germline V gene has CDR1 SGHVS and CDR2 FNYEAQ. The CDR3 extends over 13 amino acids. The V end was cut by 1 base, the J end by 7 bases, with 10 bases between. CDR3 protein: CASSLESVGTQYF. Here the CDR3 DNA reads TGTGCCAGCAGCTTAGAGTCGGTCGGGACCCAGTACTTC.

This clonotype was observed a handful of times. The gene calls are TRBV28 and TRBJ2-5; 8 bases fit TRBD2. The V segment lost 10 bases and the J segment 7 bases; nucleotides outside the gene matches: 5. This CDR3 comprises 11 residues. CDR1 and CDR2 (germline): MDHEN, SYDVKM. CDR3 in DNA: TGTGCCACCGGGACTAGAGGGACCCAGTACTTC. Protein: CATGTRGTQYF. The variable domain in full, completed from reference TRBV28 and TRBJ2-5, reads DVKVTQSSRYLVKRTGEKVFLECVQDMDHENMFWYRQDPGLGLRLIYFSYDVKMKEKGDIPEGYSVSREKKERFSLILESASTNQTSMYLCATGTRGTQYFGPGTRLLVL.

The gene calls are TRBV5-6 and TRBJ2-3; D not certain. The CDR3 is made up of 13 amino acids. V was pared by 0 bases and J by 4 bases, with 6 bases between. Germline V gene sequence: CDR1 SGHDT, CDR2 YYEEEE. In nucleotides, the CDR3 is TGTGCCAGCAGCTTGGATACCGCAGATACGCAGTATTTT. This sequence encodes CASSLDTADTQYF.

CDR3 sequence (DNA): TGTGCCAGCAGAACCGTCGGGACAGGGGAAGGCACTGAAGCTTTCTTT. It yields the protein CASRTVGTGEGTEAFF. The V and J genes are TRBV6-5 and TRBJ1-1; 10 bases line up with TRBD1. V lost 6 bases to trimming and J lost 4 bases; unmatched junction nucleotides: 11. This CDR3 comprises 16 residues. Germline lookup yields CDR1 MNHEY and CDR2 SVGAGI.

V usage is TRBV20-1 and J usage is TRBJ2-3; D is unresolved. Germline loops: CDR1 DFQATT, CDR2 SNEGSKA (reference sequence). The ends were cut back, 6 bases at V and 1 base at J, with 17 bases in the middle. This CDR3 has 15 residues. This CDR3 is CSAIHAGVGTDTQYF. CDR3 nucleotides: TGCAGTGCCATCCACGCAGGTGTAGGCACAGATACGCAGTATTTT.

In this sample, this clonotype turned up a few times. Here the CDR3 reads CASSEASGGANEQFF. The CDR3 coding sequence is TGTGCCAGCTCAGAGGCTAGCGGGGGGGCCAATGAGCAGTTCTTC. The V call is TRBV13, the J call TRBJ2-1; 12 nucleotides agree with TRBD2. This CDR3 contains 15 residues. Losses at the gene ends were 8 bases for V and 6 bases for J; bases not matched to a gene: 8. CDR1 is PRHDT, CDR2 FYEKMQ, per germline (reference sequence).

This clonotype turned up a few times. The rearrangement joins TRBV20-1 to TRBJ2-5, with 9 bases identical to TRBD2. Looked up from germline, CDR1 is DFQATT and CDR2 is SNEGSKA (reference sequence). CDR3 length: 14 amino acids. Germline trimming cut 3 bases from V and 1 base from J; bases unmatched to any gene: 3. The CDR3 reads CSARSSGAQETQYF. The CDR3 DNA is TGCAGTGCTAGGTCTAGCGGGGCCCAAGAGACCCAGTACTTC.

The gene calls are TRBV5-6 and TRBJ2-7, with D perhaps matching TRBD2 (6 bases). Trimming pared 3 bases from V and 9 bases from J, leaving 13 bases between. This CDR3 is built from 12 residues. Germline V gene data show CDR1 as SGHDT and CDR2 as YYEEEE. The CDR3 DNA reads as TGTGCCAGCAGCTCGGGAGCTACGATGCAGTACTTC. Translation gives CASSSGATMQYF.

This clonotype came up a few times. The V call is TRBV6-5, the J call TRBJ2-4; a weak D match, TRBD1 (5 bases). The end of the DNA aligns better with TRBJ2-5, so the J call may be wrong. This CDR3 is 14 amino acids long. Germline loops: CDR1 MNHEY, CDR2 SVGAGI. The CDR3 nucleotides are TGTGCCAGCAGTTCCGGGCTCTACCAGGGGACCCAGTACTTC. It specifies CASSSGLYQGTQYF.

The J gene is TRBJ2-1, the V gene TRBV25-1, with a possible D match to TRBD1 (6 bases). This CDR3 is 14 amino acids long. Germline lookup yields CDR1 MGHDK and CDR2 SYGVNS. V was cut by 6 bases and J by 5 bases, with 14 bases left in between. The CDR3 coding sequence is TGTGCCAGCAGGGGAACAGGGTATAACAATGAGCAGTTCTTC. Protein sequence: CASRGTGYNNEQFF.

This clonotype was observed a single time. An end of the junction differs from the germline gene, which may be a read error. This sequence joins TRBV5-1 and TRBJ2-7; 7 bases fit TRBD1. CDR1 is SGHRS and CDR2 is YFSETQ in the germline V gene. The CDR3 length is 12 residues. The CDR3 sequence: CASSQDREVSFF. The CDR3 nucleotides are TGCGCCAGCAGCCAAGACAGGGAAGTTTCGTTCTTC.

Comments on this clonotype: A junction end diverges from the germline sequence, so it may reflect a read error. The chain links TRBV7-2 to TRBJ2-1; 12 bases match TRBD2. The CDR3 loop spans 15 amino acids. Per the germline V gene, CDR1 is SGHTA and CDR2 is FQGNSA. The DNA of the CDR3 is TGTGCCAGCAGCCTAGCGGGGGGGCCGCTCCGCGAGCAGTTCTTC. Translated, it gives CASSLAGGPLREQFF.

The rearrangement joins TRBV7-6 to TRBJ1-6; the match to TRBD1 covers 7 bases. Per germline, CDR1 SGHVS and CDR2 FNYEAQ. This CDR3 contains 14 residues. V lost 4 bases to trimming and J lost 9 bases; unmatched junction nucleotides: 6. The CDR3 nucleotides are TGTGCCAGCAGCTCGACAGGGAAGGGTTCACCCCTCCACTTT. It is translated as CASSSTGKGSPLHF.

The rearrangement joins TRBV4-3 to TRBJ2-3, with 12 nucleotides matching TRBD2. CDR3 length: 19 residues. From germline, CDR1 is LGHNA and CDR2 YSLEER. J lost 3 bases, V lost 0 bases, and 10 bases had no gene match. CDR3 in amino acids: CASSQDFRLAGGLTDTQYF. CDR3 nucleotide sequence: TGCGCCAGCAGCCAAGATTTTAGGCTAGCGGGGGGGCTAACAGATACGCAGTATTTT.

J is TRBJ1-1 and V is TRBV3-1; no reliable D call. The CDR3 is made up of 11 amino acids. The germline CDR1 and CDR2 sequences are LGHDT and YNNKEL (reference sequence). V was shortened by 3 bases and J by 5 bases, with 4 bases between the two germline ends. As DNA, the CDR3 is TGTGCCAGCAGCCACGGGACTGAAGCTTTCTTT. Its translation is CASSHGTEAFF.

The J gene is TRBJ2-3, the V gene TRBV7-9; possible D gene TRBD1, 5 bases. Deletions cut 1 base from V and 3 bases from J, with 17 bases between. The length of the CDR3 is 17 residues. CDR1 is SEHNR, CDR2 FQNEAQ, per germline (reference sequence). The CDR3 loop reads CASSLVQAGRMTDTQYF. CDR3 nucleotide sequence: TGTGCCAGCAGCTTAGTTCAGGCAGGGCGGATGACAGATACGCAGTATTTT.

This sequence joins TRBV12-3 or TRBV12-4 and TRBJ1-1; D gene unclear. The CDR3 is 15 residues long. The ends were cut back, 6 bases at V and 5 bases at J, with 19 bases in the middle. The CDR3 sequence: CASSPRLTRGTEAFF. CDR3 DNA: TGTGCCAGCAGCCCCAGACTTACGCGGGGAACTGAAGCTTTCTTT.

In its sample, this clonotype was seen a few times. This CDR3 is CSVGGSVNTGELFF. The CDR3 nucleotides read TGCAGCGTGGGGGGATCAGTGAACACCGGGGAGCTGTTTTTT. The chain links TRBV29-1 to TRBJ2-2, with TRBD2 as a possible D gene (6 bases). The V end was cut by 6 bases, the J end by 1 base, with 12 bases between. This CDR3 is built from 14 residues. The germline V gene encodes CDR1 SQVTM and CDR2 ANQGSEA.

V is TRBV14 and J is TRBJ2-3; no firm D call. V gave up 0 bases and J gave up 6 bases, with 10 bases separating them. This CDR3 has 14 residues. Germline assignment: CDR1 SGHDN and CDR2 FVKESK. The CDR3 region has the DNA TGTGCCAGCAGCCAAGATCAAATAAGGGATACGCAGTATTTT. This sequence encodes CASSQDQIRDTQYF. Full variable domain (remainder filled in from reference TRBV14 and TRBJ2-3): EAGVTQFPSHSVIEKGQTVTLRCDPISGHDNLYWYRRVMGKEIKFLLHFVKESKQDESGMPNNRFLAERTGGTYSTLKVQPAELEDSGVYFCASSQDQIRDTQYFGPGTRLTVL.

The chain has TRBV5-4 and TRBJ2-1; possibly TRBD1 or TRBD2 for D (5 bases each). Trimming removed 5 bases from V and 1 base from J, with 16 bases in between. Per the germline V gene, CDR1 is SGHNT and CDR2 is YYREEE (reference sequence). The CDR3 spans 16 residues. CDR3: CASSPEAGPSYNEQFF. DNA of the CDR3: TGTGCCAGCAGTCCGGAGGCAGGGCCTTCCTACAATGAGCAGTTCTTC.

The chain carries TRBV15 and TRBJ2-3; D perhaps matches TRBD1 (5 bases). Germline lookup yields CDR1 LNHNV and CDR2 YYDKDF (reference sequence). The CDR3 is made up of 15 amino acids. Between the trimmed V and J ends, which lost 1 base and 5 bases, there was a span of 13 bases. This CDR3 is CATSRARDAEDTQYF. The CDR3, as DNA: TGTGCCACCAGCAGAGCCAGGGATGCGGAAGATACGCAGTATTTT.

The J gene is TRBJ2-7, the V gene TRBV20-1; TRBD2 aligns across 7 bases. The length of the CDR3 is 14 residues. Losses at the gene ends were 1 base for V and 2 bases for J; bases not matched to a gene: 5. Looked up from germline, CDR1 is DFQATT and CDR2 is SNEGSKA (reference sequence). The CDR3 region is CSARGGGVPYEQYF. The CDR3, as DNA: TGCAGTGCTAGAGGGGGGGGTGTGCCCTACGAGCAGTACTTC.

The sample holds a few counts of this clonotype. V usage is TRBV20-1 and J usage is TRBJ2-7, with TRBD2 matching over 12 bases. From germline, CDR1 is DFQATT and CDR2 SNEGSKA (reference sequence). The CDR3 covers 14 residues. Trimming cost V 5 bases and J 6 bases; bases outside gene matches: 8. The CDR3 DNA sequence: TGCAGTGCTCTAATGACTAGCGGGGGAGTCGAGCAGTACTTC. Residues: CSALMTSGGVEQYF.

CDR3 in amino acids: CASSYGSPRTEAFF. DNA of the CDR3: TGTGCCAGCAGTTACGGGAGCCCTCGTACTGAAGCTTTCTTT. The rearrangement links TRBV28 to TRBJ1-1; no firm D call. CDR1 and CDR2 (germline): MDHEN, SYDVKM. Trimming left V 4 bases short and J 5 bases short, with 14 bases between. The CDR3 consists of 14 residues.

This clonotype was observed a few times. This chain links TRBV6-5 with TRBJ2-1, with TRBD2 as a possible D gene (6 bases). With 5 bases removed from V and 9 bases from J, the gap between germline ends came to 17 bases. Germline V lookup: CDR1 MNHEY, CDR2 SVGAGI. There are 14 residues in the CDR3. Written as DNA, the CDR3 is TGTGCCAGCAGTCCCCCCCTGGTCGGGGGTGAGCAGTTCTTC. It is translated as CASSPPLVGGEQFF.

The chain is built from TRBV7-2 and TRBJ2-3; 10 positions match TRBD1. The CDR3 totals 17 residues. V lost 3 bases, J lost 3 bases, and 9 bases stayed unmatched. Germline V gives CDR1 SGHTA, CDR2 FQGNSA. The CDR3, as DNA: TGTGCCAGCAGCTTCTTTGACAGGGGGCTTCCAACAGATACGCAGTATTTT. Its protein product is CASSFFDRGLPTDTQYF.

This clonotype was recorded a few times. The chain recombines TRBV29-1 with TRBJ1-2, with D possibly being TRBD1 (6 bases). V was clipped by 1 base and J by 3 bases, with 24 bases between them. The CDR3 has 18 amino acids. Germline CDR1 SQVTM, CDR2 ANQGSEA. Written as DNA, the CDR3 is TGCAGCGTTGAAGGGAAAGGACAGAGATATCCTTTTGACTATGGCTACACCTTC. Translating it yields CSVEGKGQRYPFDYGYTF.

The rearrangement links TRBV20-1 to TRBJ2-7; 12 bases align to TRBD2. The length of the CDR3 is 14 residues. Germline CDR1 and CDR2: DFQATT and SNEGSKA (reference sequence). V was clipped by 6 bases and J by 3 bases; unmatched bases: 6. Here the CDR3 reads CSADGLAGNYEQYF. The CDR3 nucleotides are TGCAGTGCAGACGGACTAGCGGGGAACTACGAGCAGTACTTC.